This record concerns one TCR beta chain sequence. Its target is not known. Here immunoSEQ multiplex PCR was the method, and the copy in TCRdb shows in-frame clones only, minus some. The sample has 150,000 to 200,000 clones, about 90% seen once. The CDR3 extends over 14 amino acids. Germline assignment: CDR1 MGHDK and CDR2 SYGVNS. With V trimmed by 5 bases and J by 4 bases, 5 bases remained unmatched. The data were taken from a study of T cell responses to AZD1222 COVID-19 vaccine. Study findings and constraints: Researchers took repertoire samples only after the peak T cell response had come. Spike-specific TCR breadth rose after two AZD1222 doses, and depth rose as well. Close to half of all spike-specific TCRs reportedly target regions of the variants that are unmutated.

The chain links TRBV25-1 to TRBJ1-5, with 7 bases lining up with TRBD1. The receptor's source is an adult who received the AZD1222 COVID-19 vaccine. Source: peripheral blood, taken 28 days after the second AZD1222 dose. This chain's CDR3 is CASSPRQGNQPQHF. As DNA, the CDR3 is TGTGCCAGCAGTCCCAGACAGGGTAATCAGCCCCAGCATTTT.